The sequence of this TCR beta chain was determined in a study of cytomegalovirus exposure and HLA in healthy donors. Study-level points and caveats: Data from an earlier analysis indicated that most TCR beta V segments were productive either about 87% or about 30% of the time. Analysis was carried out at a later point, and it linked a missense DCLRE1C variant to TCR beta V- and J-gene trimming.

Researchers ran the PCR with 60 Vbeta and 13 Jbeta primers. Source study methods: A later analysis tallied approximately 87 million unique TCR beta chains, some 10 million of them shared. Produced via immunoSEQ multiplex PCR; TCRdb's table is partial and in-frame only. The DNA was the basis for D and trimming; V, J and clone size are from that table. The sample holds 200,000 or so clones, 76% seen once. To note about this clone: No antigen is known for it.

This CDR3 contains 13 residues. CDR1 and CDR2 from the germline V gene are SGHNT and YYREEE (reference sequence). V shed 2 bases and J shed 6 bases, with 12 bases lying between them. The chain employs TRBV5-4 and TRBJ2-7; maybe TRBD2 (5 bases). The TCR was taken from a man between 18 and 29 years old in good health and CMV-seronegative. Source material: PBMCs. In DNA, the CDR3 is TGTGCCAGCAGCTTCCGACTATCGGGCGAGCAGTACTTC. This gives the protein CASSFRLSGEQYF.